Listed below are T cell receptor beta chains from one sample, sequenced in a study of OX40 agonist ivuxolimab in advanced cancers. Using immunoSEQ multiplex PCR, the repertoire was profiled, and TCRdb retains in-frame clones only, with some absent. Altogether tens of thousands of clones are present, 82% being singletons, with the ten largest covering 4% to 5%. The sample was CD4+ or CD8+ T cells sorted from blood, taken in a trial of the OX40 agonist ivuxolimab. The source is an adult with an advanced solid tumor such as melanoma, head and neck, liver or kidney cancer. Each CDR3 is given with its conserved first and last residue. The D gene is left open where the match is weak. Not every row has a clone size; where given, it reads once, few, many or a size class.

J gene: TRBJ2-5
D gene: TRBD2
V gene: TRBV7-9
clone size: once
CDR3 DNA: TGTGCCAGCAGCTTAGAGCGGGGGAGAGAAGAGACCCAGTACTTC
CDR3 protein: CASSLERGREETQYF

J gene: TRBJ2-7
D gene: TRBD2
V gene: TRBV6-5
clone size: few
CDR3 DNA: TGTGCCAGCACCTCGGGCGGGAGGGACGAGCAGTACTTC
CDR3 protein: CASTSGGRDEQYF

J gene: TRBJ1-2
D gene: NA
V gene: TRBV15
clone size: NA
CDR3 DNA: TGTGCCACCAGCAGAGATCTCAACAGCAATAGCGCCTTC
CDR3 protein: CATSRDLNSNSAF

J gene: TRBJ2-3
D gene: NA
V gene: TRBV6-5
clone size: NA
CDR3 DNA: TGTGCCAGCAGTTACGCACGGGCAGCAGCCTCAGATACGCAGTATTTT
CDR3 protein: CASSYARAAASDTQYF

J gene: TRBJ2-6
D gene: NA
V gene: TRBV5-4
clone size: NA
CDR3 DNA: TGTGCCAGCAGCCTTAAGGCGGCCGCGACGGGGGCCAACGTCCTGACTTTC
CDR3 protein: CASSLKAAATGANVLTF

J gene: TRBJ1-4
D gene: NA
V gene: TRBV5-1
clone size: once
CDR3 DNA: TGCGCCAGCAGCCGGATCGAGGGAGAAATTAATGAAAAACTGTTTTTT
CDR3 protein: CASSRIEGEINEKLFF

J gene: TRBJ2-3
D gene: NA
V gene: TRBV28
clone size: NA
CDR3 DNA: TGTGCCAGCAGTCCGTCAAACACAGATACGCAGTATTTT
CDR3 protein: CASSPSNTDTQYF

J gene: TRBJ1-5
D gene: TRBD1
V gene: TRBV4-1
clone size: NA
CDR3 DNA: TGCGCCAGCAGCCAAGCTTCCAGGGGGCAGGGTGACAATCAGCCCCAGCATTTT
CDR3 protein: CASSQASRGQGDNQPQHF

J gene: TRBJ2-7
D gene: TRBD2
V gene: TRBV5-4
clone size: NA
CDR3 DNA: TGTGCCAGCAGCCACCGGCGGGGGGCGGACTACGAGCAGTACTTC
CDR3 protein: CASSHRRGADYEQYF

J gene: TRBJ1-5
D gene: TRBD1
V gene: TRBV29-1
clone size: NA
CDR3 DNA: TGCAGCGTTCTGGAGGGGGCGGGAAGTCAGCCCCAGCATTTT
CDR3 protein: CSVLEGAGSQPQHF

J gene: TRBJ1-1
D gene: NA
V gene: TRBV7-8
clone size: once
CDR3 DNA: TGTGCCAGCAGCTTAGCGGCCCGGACTGAAGCTTTCTTT
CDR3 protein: CASSLAARTEAFF

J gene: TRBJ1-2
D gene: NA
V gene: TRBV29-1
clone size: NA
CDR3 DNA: TGCAGCGTTGAAGATCGTCGGGATTCCTACTATGGCTACACCTTC
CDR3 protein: CSVEDRRDSYYGYTF

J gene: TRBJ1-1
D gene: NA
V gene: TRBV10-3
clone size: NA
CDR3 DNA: TGTGCCATCAGTCAGGGAGACGGGAACACTGAAGCTTTCTTT
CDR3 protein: CAISQGDGNTEAFF

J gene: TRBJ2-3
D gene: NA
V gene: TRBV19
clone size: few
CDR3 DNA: TGTGCCAGTATCGGGTCTGGTTTCTCCGATACGCAGTATTTT
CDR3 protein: CASIGSGFSDTQYF

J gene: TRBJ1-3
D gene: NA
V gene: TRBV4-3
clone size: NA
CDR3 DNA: TGCGCCAGCAGCCAAGGAGGCGGTCCCGGAAACACCATATATTTT
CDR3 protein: CASSQGGGPGNTIYF

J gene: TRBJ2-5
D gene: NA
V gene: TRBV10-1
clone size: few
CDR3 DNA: TGCGCCAGCAGTGGCCAGGGATTAGGGGAGACCCAGTACTTC
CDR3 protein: CASSGQGLGETQYF

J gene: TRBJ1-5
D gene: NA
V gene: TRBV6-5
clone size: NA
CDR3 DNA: TGTGCCAGCAGTACAGGGCGGTTCCAGCCCCAGCATTTT
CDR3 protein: CASSTGRFQPQHF

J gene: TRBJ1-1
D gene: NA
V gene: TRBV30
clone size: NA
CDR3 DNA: TGTGCCTGGACTAAGCTCGGCACTGAAGCTTTCTTT
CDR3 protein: CAWTKLGTEAFF

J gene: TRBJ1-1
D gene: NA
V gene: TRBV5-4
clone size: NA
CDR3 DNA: TGTGCCAGCAGCCGGAAGGGGGGCGCGGACACTGAAGCTTTCTTT
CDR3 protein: CASSRKGGADTEAFF

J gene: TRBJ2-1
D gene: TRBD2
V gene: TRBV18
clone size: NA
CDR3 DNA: TGTGCCAGCTCACCCCCTAGCGGGAGTTCTAATGAGCAGTTCTTC
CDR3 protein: CASSPPSGSSNEQFF

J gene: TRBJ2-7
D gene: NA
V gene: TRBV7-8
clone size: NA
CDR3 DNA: TGTGCCAGCAGCTTAGTCCAGGGCTCCTACGAGCAGTACTTC
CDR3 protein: CASSLVQGSYEQYF

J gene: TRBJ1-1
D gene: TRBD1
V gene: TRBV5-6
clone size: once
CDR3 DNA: TGTGCCAGCAGCTTGGCTGGACAGGGGGAAGCTTTCTTT
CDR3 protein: CASSLAGQGEAFF

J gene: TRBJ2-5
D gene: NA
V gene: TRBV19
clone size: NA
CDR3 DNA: TGTGCCAGTAGTGCGACCCCTCAGGGGGAGACCCAGTACTTC
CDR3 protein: CASSATPQGETQYF

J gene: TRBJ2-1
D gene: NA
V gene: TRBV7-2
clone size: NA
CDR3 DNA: TGTGCCAGCAGCTTAGCGGGCTTCTACAATGAGCAGTTCTTC
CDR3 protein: CASSLAGFYNEQFF

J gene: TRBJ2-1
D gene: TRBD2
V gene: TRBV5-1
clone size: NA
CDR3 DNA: TGCGCCAGCAGCGGGGGGACTAGCGGGAGCCATGAGCAGTTCTTC
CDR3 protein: CASSGGTSGSHEQFF

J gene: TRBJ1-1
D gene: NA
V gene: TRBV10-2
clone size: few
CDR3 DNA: TGCGCCAGCAGTACTCAGAACACTGAAGCTTTCTTT
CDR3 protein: CASSTQNTEAFF

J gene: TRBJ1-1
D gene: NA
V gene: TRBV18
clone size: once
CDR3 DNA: TGTGCCAGCTCACCACCGACGTTTATTGGGTCTGAAGCTTTCTTT
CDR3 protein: CASSPPTFIGSEAFF

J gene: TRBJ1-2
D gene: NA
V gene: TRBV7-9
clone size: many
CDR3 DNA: TGTGCCAGCAGCTTAGTCTCAAGAGACGAATCTAACTATGGCTACACCTTC
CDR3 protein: CASSLVSRDESNYGYTF

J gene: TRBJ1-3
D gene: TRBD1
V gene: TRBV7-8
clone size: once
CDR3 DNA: TGTGCCAGCAGCTTAGTCGGCAGGGGGCAGGCTGGAAACACCATATATTTT
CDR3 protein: CASSLVGRGQAGNTIYF

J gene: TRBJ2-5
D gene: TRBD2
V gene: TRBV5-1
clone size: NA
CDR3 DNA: TGCGCCAGCAGCTTGGGTGGACTAGCGGGAGGAATCCAAGAGACCCAGTACTTC
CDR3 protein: CASSLGGLAGGIQETQYF

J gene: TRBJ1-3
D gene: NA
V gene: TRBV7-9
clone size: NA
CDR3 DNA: TGTGCCAGCAGCAGGACGCTACCTGGAAACACCATATATTTT
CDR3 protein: CASSRTLPGNTIYF

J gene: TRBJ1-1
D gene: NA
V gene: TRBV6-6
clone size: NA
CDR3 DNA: TGTGCCAGCAGTTACCCTGTAGGAAACACTGAAGCTTTCTTT
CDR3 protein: CASSYPVGNTEAFF

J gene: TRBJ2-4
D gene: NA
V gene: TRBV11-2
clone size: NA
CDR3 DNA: TGTGCCAGCAGCTTAGGCGGAAACATTCAGTACTTC
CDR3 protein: CASSLGGNIQYF

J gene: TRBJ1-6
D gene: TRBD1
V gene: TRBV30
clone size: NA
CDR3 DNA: TGTGCCTGGAGTGTACGATTAGGGGGCAATAATTCACCCCTCCACTTT
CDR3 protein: CAWSVRLGGNNSPLHF

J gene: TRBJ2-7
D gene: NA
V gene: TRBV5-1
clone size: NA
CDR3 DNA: TGTGCCAGCAGCTTGGCAGAACACGAGCAGTACTTC
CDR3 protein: CASSLAEHEQYF

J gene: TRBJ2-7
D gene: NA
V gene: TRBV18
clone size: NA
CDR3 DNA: TGTGCCAGCTCACCCGGGACTCAACTCCCCTACGAGCAGTACTTC
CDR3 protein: CASSPGTQLPYEQYF

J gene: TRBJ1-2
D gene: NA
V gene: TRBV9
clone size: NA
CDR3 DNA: TGTGCCAGCAGCGTGGGGGGATCTTATGGCTACACCTTC
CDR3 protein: CASSVGGSYGYTF

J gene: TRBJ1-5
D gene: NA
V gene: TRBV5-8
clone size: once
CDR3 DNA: TGTGCCAGCAGCCTACAGGGATATAGCAATCAGCCCCAGCATTTT
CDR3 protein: CASSLQGYSNQPQHF

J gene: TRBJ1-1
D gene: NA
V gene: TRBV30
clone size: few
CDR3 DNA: TGTGCCTGGAGTGTACAGGGCCGGGAAGCTTTCTTT
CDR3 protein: CAWSVQGREAFF

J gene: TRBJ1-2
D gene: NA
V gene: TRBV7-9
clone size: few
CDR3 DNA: TGTGCCAGCAGCTTAGAATCCGGGGTCGGTGGCTACACCTTC
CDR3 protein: CASSLESGVGGYTF

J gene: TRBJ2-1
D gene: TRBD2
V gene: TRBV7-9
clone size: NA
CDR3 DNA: TGTGCCAGCAGGGGACTAGCGGGAGGGAGCTCCTACAATGAGCAGTTCTTC
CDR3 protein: CASRGLAGGSSYNEQFF

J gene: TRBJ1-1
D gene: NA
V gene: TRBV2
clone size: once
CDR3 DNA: TGTGCCAGCAGTGCTGACAGAAACGAAGCTTTCTTT
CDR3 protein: CASSADRNEAFF